This T cell receptor beta chain is drawn from a study of T cell changes during pregnancy in multiple sclerosis. Trimming took off 5 bases at V and 7 bases at J, with 14 bases between the two ends. The V gene's germline CDR1 is MDHEN and CDR2 SYDVKM. CDR3 length: 13 residues. Clones were sequenced by immunoSEQ multiplex PCR, and TCRdb holds only the in-frame ones, with some missing. This sample yields 90,000 to 95,000 clones, of which more than 85% are seen a single time; around 0.93% belongs to the top ten. The receptor was derived from a female donor with multiple sclerosis, enrolled in a pregnancy study. The sample here was peripheral blood, taken before pregnancy. The genes are TRBV28 and TRBJ1-2; weak D call: TRBD1 (6 bases). CDR3 bases: TGTGCCAGCAGTCCCCAGGGGCCAGGTGGCTACACCTTC. This gives the protein CASSPQGPGGYTF.